A single TCR beta chain is shown here with its context. The antigen this receptor binds is unknown. No much larger clonotype is one base removed from it; base qualities were not supplied. These data originate in a study of identical twins (dated by TCRdb to the mid-2010s). About the study as a whole: To test whether fetal clonotypes persist, this study deep-sequenced TCR alpha and beta repertoires from monozygotic twins, from unrelated adults of various ages, and from cord blood. To rule out contamination, the twin experiments were replicated at different times with different library preparation protocols. The paper as a whole reports these results and caveats: A weaker excess of twin sharing was found in beta out-of-frame sequences because the signal-to-noise ratio was lowered by fewer shared sequences. Fewer insertions were carried by abundant cord blood beta clonotypes; a weaker similar trend was observed in young adult naive repertoires, while no such trend was observed in memory repertoires. Invariant T cells such as MAIT and iNKT could partly confound zero-insertion analyses, although diverse VJ usage argued against such confounding for most clonotypes. Compared with coincidental sharing between unrelated individuals, out-of-frame TCR alpha sequences shared between twins showed an excess of sequences with low generation probability. Conclusions relied on cross-sectional statistical analysis, since the same donors could not be followed over many years. Recombination models systematically underestimated out-of-frame TCR alpha sharing in monozygotic twins but agreed with sharing between unrelated individuals.

The germline V gene supplies CDR1 LGHNA and CDR2 YNFKEQ. V is cut by 0 bases and J by 0 bases, and the space between the germline ends is 9 bases. Reading from cysteine to phenylalanine, the CDR3 counts 15 amino acids. The read is trimmed to its CDR3 DNA, 45 bases read in frame from base 1. Library preparation employed 5' RACE. Sequencing took place on an Illumina HiSeq 2000. Template switching added a universal primer binding site, and the final cDNA carried a unique molecular identifier that allowed TCR cDNA molecules to be counted accurately. Specific primers in the conserved constant-segment region were used to synthesize first-strand cDNA for TCR alpha and beta chains. To control for contamination, every cDNA library carried two barcodes: a SMART-Mk sample barcode plus Illumina barcodes. TruSeq adapter sequences along with Illumina sample barcodes were introduced in two successive PCR steps. The Illumina HiSeq platform was used with custom primers to sequence TCR alpha and beta cDNA libraries. As for the authors' bioinformatics: MiGEC processed the raw reads to extract unique molecular identifiers, while MiXCR was used to determine the CDR3 positions. Recombination models were inferred per individual with the repgenHMM and IGoR tools using an EM algorithm. The tcR package in R was used for shared clonotype analysis, with sharing normalized by the product of cloneset sizes. To study raw recombination without the effects of thymic and clonal selection, out-of-frame nonproductive sequences were analyzed. In TCRdb, the public reads were trimmed at Q25 with fastp and aligned with MiXCR, with productive beta chains retained. Every distinct CDR3 protein forms one entry, paired with its most common genes and DNA. The V and J calls here are based on TCRdb, not the publication. The sample profile shows about 490,000 distinct CDR3 sequences; around 15% of them were found once. The top ten constitute 0.44% of the sample.

All donors were healthy Caucasians. Three pairs of female monozygotic twins, all aged roughly 18 to 30 years, made up the twin cohort. CD4+ and CD8+ T cell populations were isolated with positive isolation kits from Invitrogen. This sample was also put to use in a study of yellow fever vaccine responses in identical twins. The second paper further reports: According to the authors, the vaccine-induced T cell response in identical twins seemed to be partly convergent and partly specific to each individual. Focusing on identical twins, the study followed the T cell clones that responded to the vaccine, and did so with precision.

Recombination connected TRBV4-2 to TRBJ2-7; the D gene cannot be named for sure. Sequences were obtained from CD4+ T cells sorted from blood. The clonotype was recovered from a woman aged 18-29 years in good health. The CDR3 corresponds to CASSQDRAFSYEQYF. The bases are TGTGCCAGCAGCCAAGACCGGGCCTTCTCCTACGAGCAGTACTTC.